This T cell receptor beta chain comes out of a study of radiotherapy plus CTLA-4 blockade in lung cancer. About the research overall: Disease control was present in roughly 29% of patients, and objective responses in approximately 18%. Study-level results: Strongest reported response predictors: early blood clone changes and post-radiation interferon-beta. Expansion in blood of tumor-derived TCR clones was seen after radiotherapy plus ipilimumab.

Of note for this clone: Its antigen is still unknown.

Germline V gene sequence: CDR1 SGHRS, CDR2 YFSETQ. CDR3 length: 15 amino acids. V was trimmed by 3 bases and J by 4 bases, leaving 14 bases between them. Repertoires were generated with immunoSEQ multiplex PCR, while TCRdb's copy carries only in-frame clones and drops some. Of 65,000 to 95,000 clones in the sample, around 87% are singletons; the top ten hold around 0.85%. This clonotype was sampled from a human donor with non-small cell lung cancer who had stable disease on radiotherapy plus ipilimumab. Sequences were derived from peripheral blood, sampled from a patient treated with radiotherapy plus ipilimumab. The chain is built from TRBV5-1 and TRBJ1-5; D may be TRBD1 (6 bases). CDR3 bases: TGCGCCAGCAGCTCTCGACAGGCGGGGAATCAGCCCCAGCATTTT. Translating it yields CASSSRQAGNQPQHF.